These 15 T cell receptor beta chains were all obtained from the same sample, sequenced in a study of cytomegalovirus exposure and HLA in healthy donors. It was with 60 Vbeta and 13 Jbeta primers that the PCR ran. Only in-frame clones appear in the TCRdb table, and some are missing; sequencing was by immunoSEQ multiplex PCR. Among tens of thousands of clones listed, over 55% were seen once. The sample was PBMCs. Receptors originate from a woman in her forties or fifties in good health and CMV-seropositive.

The chain has TRBV5-8 and TRBJ2-7; TRBD2 agrees at 13 bases. V lost 0 bases to trimming and J lost 1 base; unmatched junction nucleotides: 4. This CDR3 contains 17 residues. CDR1 SGHTS and CDR2 YDEGEE come from the germline V gene. The CDR3 coding sequence is TGTGCCAGCAGCTTGGCGCGGACTAGCGGGGGATCCTACGAGCAGTACTTC. This encodes CASSLARTSGGSYEQYF.

For the CDR3, the DNA is TGTGCCAGCAGCTCCCCCGTCGCGACAGCAACCGGGGAGCTGTTTTTT. Its protein is CASSSPVATATGELFF. V is TRBV7-9 and J is TRBJ2-2; D perhaps matches TRBD1 (5 bases). Between the trimmed V and J ends, which lost 4 bases and 5 bases, there was a span of 17 bases. The CDR3 runs to 16 residues. Germline V gene sequence: CDR1 SEHNR, CDR2 FQNEAQ (reference sequence).

The chain recombines TRBV10-3 with TRBJ2-7, with TRBD1 as a possible D gene (6 bases). This CDR3 region has 16 residues. V was pared by 3 bases and J by 5 bases, with 20 bases between. The germline V gene has CDR1 ENHRY and CDR2 SYGVKD. The chain's CDR3 is CAISDSKGVSGHEQYF. Here the CDR3 DNA reads TGTGCCATCAGTGACTCTAAGGGGGTCTCAGGCCACGAGCAGTACTTC.

The rearrangement joins TRBV2 to TRBJ1-2, with D possibly TRBD1 on 5 matching bases. Germline loops: CDR1 SNHLY, CDR2 FYNNEI. The V end lost 5 bases, the J end lost 7 bases, and 14 bases lay between the germline ends. This CDR3 has 13 amino acids. CDR3 residues: CASSLQGEGGYTF. The CDR3 nucleotides are TGTGCCAGCAGTCTCCAAGGGGAAGGTGGCTACACCTTC.

This clone was picked up one time. The V gene is TRBV30, the J gene TRBJ1-2; 12 positions agree with TRBD1. The CDR3 runs to 13 residues. J was trimmed by 5 bases and V by 5 bases; bases with no gene match: 3. Germline V gene data show CDR1 as GTSNPN and CDR2 as SVGIG (reference sequence). CDR3 protein: CAWGTGGGYGYTF. CDR3 nucleotide sequence: TGTGCCTGGGGGACAGGGGGCGGGTATGGCTACACCTTC.

This clone was seen a single time. This chain uses TRBV4-3 with TRBJ1-1; TRBD1 might be the D (6 bases). CDR3 size: 15 residues. CDR1 and CDR2 (germline): LGHNA, YSLEER. The V gene lost 0 bases and the J gene lost 6 bases, with 14 bases spanning the gap. CDR3 region: CASSQDMQGLPEAFF. The CDR3, as DNA: TGCGCCAGCAGCCAAGACATGCAGGGGCTGCCTGAAGCTTTCTTT.

The chain couples TRBV7-8 to TRBJ1-4, with D hard to call. The CDR3 consists of 15 residues. V gave up 1 base and J gave up 5 bases, with 11 bases separating them. From germline, CDR1 is SGHVS and CDR2 FQNEAQ. CDR3 sequence reads: CASSLEVAVNEKLFF. The CDR3 nucleotides are TGTGCCAGCAGCTTAGAAGTAGCCGTAAATGAAAAACTGTTTTTT.

This chain connects TRBV5-1 to TRBJ1-2; a possible D gene is TRBD1 (6 bases). CDR3 length: 16 amino acids. Germline CDR1 reads SGHRS; CDR2 reads YFSETQ. Trimming stripped 4 bases from V and 0 bases from J, with 16 bases between. CDR3 amino acids: CASSQSTGLANYGYTF. In DNA, the CDR3 is TGCGCCAGCAGCCAATCAACAGGGTTAGCTAACTATGGCTACACCTTC.

The chain is built from TRBV2 and TRBJ1-1, with D unclear. Trimming pared 8 bases from V and 3 bases from J, leaving 7 bases between. In germline, CDR1 is SNHLY, CDR2 FYNNEI. CDR3 length equals 11 residues. The DNA for the CDR3 is TGTGCCAGCGGGGAGTACACTGAAGCTTTCTTT. Translating gives CASGEYTEAFF.

The rearrangement uses TRBV5-4 and TRBJ2-4; 7 bases fit TRBD2. The CDR3 runs 14 residues. Germline CDR1 SGHNT, CDR2 YYREEE (reference sequence). Trimming at V came to 1 base and at J to 6 bases, leaving 4 bases not matched to a gene. As DNA, the CDR3 is TGTGCCAGCAGCTTGTCGGGGGGACCAAACATTCAGTACTTC. Translated, it gives CASSLSGGPNIQYF.

V gene TRBV6-5 combines with J gene TRBJ2-2; 8 nucleotides align to TRBD2. The CDR3 runs to 15 residues. The V segment lost 6 bases and the J segment 2 bases; nucleotides outside the gene matches: 5. The germline gives CDR1 MNHEY, CDR2 SVGAGI. CDR3 sequence (DNA): TGTGCCAGCAGCGCTACTAGCGGAAACACCGGGGAGCTGTTTTTT. This gives the protein CASSATSGNTGELFF.

The chain combines TRBV5-4 with TRBJ1-3, with 11 nucleotides matching TRBD1. Germline V gives CDR1 SGHNT, CDR2 YYREEE (reference sequence). The CDR3 contains 15 residues. V shed 4 bases and J 4 bases; nucleotides not matched to a gene: 4. CDR3 amino acids: CASSRGQGGGNTIYF. The CDR3 DNA reads TGTGCCAGCAGCCGGGGACAGGGGGGCGGAAACACCATATATTTT.

The chain combines TRBV6-5 with TRBJ1-2, with a possible D match to TRBD1 (5 bases). Trimming cost V 2 bases and J 5 bases, with 15 bases left between them. This CDR3 is 15 amino acids long. From germline, CDR1 is MNHEY and CDR2 SVGAGI. The chain's CDR3 is CASSYSARVGYGYTF. For the CDR3, the DNA is TGTGCCAGCAGTTACAGCGCCAGGGTCGGGTATGGCTACACCTTC.

The chain is built from TRBV29-1 and TRBJ1-1; TRBD1 matches at 7 bases. Germline V gene data show CDR1 as SQVTM and CDR2 as ANQGSEA. The junction had 11 bases not matched to a gene; V was cut back by 6 bases and J by 7 bases. This CDR3 has 13 residues. CDR3 in amino acids: CSVGATGKGEAFF. CDR3 in DNA: TGCAGCGTGGGAGCGACAGGGAAGGGTGAAGCTTTCTTT.

The J gene is TRBJ2-2, the V gene TRBV5-4, with 13 bases identical to TRBD2. V trimming: 4 bases; J trimming: 2 bases; junction bases outside the gene matches: 5. The CDR3 extends over 17 amino acids. The germline V gene has CDR1 SGHNT and CDR2 YYREEE (reference sequence). The CDR3 nucleotides are TGTGCCAGCAGCCCTGGACTAGCGGGGGATAACACCGGGGAGCTGTTTTTT. Translating it yields CASSPGLAGDNTGELFF. The full variable domain, rest sourced from reference TRBV5-4 and TRBJ2-2, is ETGVTQSPTHLIKTRGQQVTLRCSSQSGHNTVSWYQQALGQGPQFIFQYYREEENGRGNFPPRFSGLQFPNYSSELNVNALELDDSALYLCASSPGLAGDNTGELFFGEGSRLTVL.